This T cell receptor (beta chain) was profiled in a study of blood T cell repertoires in COVID-19. Trimming at V came to 4 bases and at J to 5 bases, leaving 12 bases not matched to a gene. The CDR3 is 16 residues long. Looked up from germline, CDR1 is SGHRS and CDR2 is YFSETQ. Data came from immunoSEQ multiplex PCR; TCRdb stores just in-frame clones and leaves some out. This table holds about 250,000 clones, 89% found once. J is TRBJ2-3 and V is TRBV5-1; 8 bases agree with TRBD2. The sample was peripheral blood. This clonotype originated in a woman between 35 and 50 years old who had recovered from COVID-19. The CDR3 region has the DNA TGCGCCAGCAGCCTCGTGGGTAGCGGGACGGGAGATACGCAGTATTTT. Translation gives CASSLVGSGTGDTQYF.